This T cell receptor beta chain was captured in a study of blood T cell repertoires in COVID-19. Study as a whole: Samples taken during acute and convalescent COVID-19 were collected in the United States, Italy and Spain. T cells, B-cell-depleted T cells, or PBMCs provided the cDNA or gDNA that served as material.

In the study's own analysis: The assay estimated nucleated cells by amplifying reference gene primers. Profiled with immunoSEQ multiplex PCR; TCRdb holds only in-frame clones, not every one. The V and J calls and the clone size are those of that table, but D and trimming were determined from the DNA. The sample contains tens of thousands of clones, 81% of which appear only once. V shed 2 bases and J 6 bases; nucleotides not matched to a gene: 5. CDR1 SEHNR and CDR2 FQNEAQ come from the germline V gene (reference sequence). The CDR3 is 17 residues long. The TCR comes from a woman over 75 with active or convalescent COVID-19. Sequencing was done on a sample of peripheral blood. The V gene is TRBV7-9, the J gene TRBJ2-1; TRBD2 agrees at 15 bases. The CDR3 spells CASSLPGLAGGGNEQFF. In DNA form, the CDR3 reads TGTGCCAGCAGCTTACCGGGACTAGCGGGGGGCGGCAATGAGCAGTTCTTC.